A single T cell receptor (beta chain) is shown here with its context. The antigen it recognizes is unknown. Base quality data are lacking; no much larger clone is found one base away. TCR beta chain sequences were generated from genomic DNA using the immunoSEQ assay. In the source study's methods: CDR3 sequences that did not begin with the conserved framework cysteine at position 104 were removed manually. To get clonality, the normalized Shannon's Diversity Index was subtracted from one, giving values from 0 (maximal diversity) to 1 (oligoclonal). Chi-squared comparison-of-proportions tests were used to check whether the frequency of the same CDR3 differed between samples, for example brain versus blood. Public clonotypes were found by searching immuneACCESS, and the VDJdb browser was used to assess similarity to known antiviral clonotypes. Drawn from immuneACCESS, this table holds only the in-frame rearrangements with V and J called that TCRdb kept. Clones are partly lost; checked studies trace under half to an unresolved V gene and leave the rest unexplained. The DNA was the basis for D and trimming; V, J and clone size are from that table. This sample is represented by about 340,000 clones; over 90% of them were singletons. The ten largest make up roughly 5.8% of the sample.

CDR1 and CDR2 were assigned from the germline V gene as SGHNT and YENEEA. V is clipped by 8 bases and J by 1 base, and the sequence between their germline boundaries is 13 bases long. From cysteine to phenylalanine, the CDR3 is 14 amino acids long. The sequence is cut down to CDR3 DNA, 42 bases in frame from base 1. The entry originates in a study of brain T cells in children with intractable seizures (dated by TCRdb to the early 2020s). Concerning the study at large: As a first screen for immune gene transcripts, resected brain tissue from roughly 57 pediatric epilepsy surgery cases was run on a NanoString immunology panel. About 70% of the 12 selected surgery cases also had pre-surgery blood sequenced, which left four cases with brain tissue only.

Broad study findings and their caveats: Sequencing depth differed between pre- and post-surgery blood, so clones missing from the pre-surgery sample may reflect undersampling. Viral specificity was inferred only from CDR3 sequence similarity, and patients' HCMV serostatus was unknown.

The time point label here, explained by the study, means: blood from clinic visit 5 months post-surgery; TSC patient then seizure free. Surgery cases with the highest brain T cell transcript signatures were selected for TCR beta chain sequencing of brain tissue and, where available, blood. Prior to surgery, the patients had been treated with at least one anti-epileptic drug. TCR-sequenced patients were children with drug-resistant epilepsy due to tuberous sclerosis complex, focal cortical dysplasia, Rasmussen encephalitis or hemimegalencephaly. Bulk genomic DNA was extracted from unsorted brain tissue and whole blood with the Monarch genomic DNA purification kit.

This chain is built from TRBV11-3 and TRBJ2-3; 5 matching bases give a weak D call of TRBD1. The TCR sequence derives from a boy under three years old with tuberous sclerosis and intractable seizures. The starting material was peripheral blood, obtained about 5 months after surgery. In nucleotides, the sequence is TGTGCCAGCGGCACGTCCAGGGGCACAGATACGCAGTATTTT. This yields the protein CASGTSRGTDTQYF.